Included here is one TCR beta chain sequence, with context. As yet, its antigen is unknown. The authors carried out high-throughput sequencing of TCR beta. They applied it to CD8+ and CD4+ T cells obtained from blood. Trimming left V 7 bases short and J 6 bases short, with 13 bases between. Germline values: CDR1 MNHEY, CDR2 SVGEGT. This CDR3 contains 13 residues. This sample is drawn from a study of CD8 T cells in Susac syndrome. General study findings and limits: Where Susac syndrome CD4+ T cell repertoires were concerned, no clonal expansion was evident.

cDNA came from around 0.54 to 1 ug RNA primed by random hexamers. From the immunoSEQ multiplex PCR reads, TCRdb called clonotypes with MiXCR, one entry per CDR3 protein. The sample holds 150,000 to 200,000 distinct CDR3 sequences; approximately 95% are singletons and the top ten take about 0.13%. The rearrangement joins TRBV6-2 or TRBV6-3 to TRBJ1-5, with D possibly TRBD1 on 6 matching bases. The sequenced sample consisted of CD4+ T cells from PBMCs. This TCR came from a human donor with Susac syndrome. The DNA for the CDR3 is TGTGCCAGCAATGGTGGGGGCAGTCAGCCCCAGCATTTT. Translating it yields CASNGGGSQPQHF.